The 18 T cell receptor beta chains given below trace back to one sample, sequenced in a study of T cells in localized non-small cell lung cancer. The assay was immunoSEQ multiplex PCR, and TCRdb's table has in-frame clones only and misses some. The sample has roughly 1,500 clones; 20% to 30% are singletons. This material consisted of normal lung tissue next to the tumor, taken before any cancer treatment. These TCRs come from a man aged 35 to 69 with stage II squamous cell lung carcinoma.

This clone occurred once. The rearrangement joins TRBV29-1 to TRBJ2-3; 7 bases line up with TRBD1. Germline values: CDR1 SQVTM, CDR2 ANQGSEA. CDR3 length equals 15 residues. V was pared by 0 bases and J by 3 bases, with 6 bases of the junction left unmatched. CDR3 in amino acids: CSVEDGTVKTDTQYF. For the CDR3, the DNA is TGCAGCGTTGAAGATGGGACAGTAAAGACAGATACGCAGTATTTT.

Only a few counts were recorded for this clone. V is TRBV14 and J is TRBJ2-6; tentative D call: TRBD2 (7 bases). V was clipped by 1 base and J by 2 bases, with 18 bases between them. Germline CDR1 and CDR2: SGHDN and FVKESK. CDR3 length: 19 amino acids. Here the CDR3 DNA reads TGTGCCAGCAGCCAAGGATATAGCCAGGGGAGGGCTGGGGCCAACGTCCTGACTTTC. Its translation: CASSQGYSQGRAGANVLTF.

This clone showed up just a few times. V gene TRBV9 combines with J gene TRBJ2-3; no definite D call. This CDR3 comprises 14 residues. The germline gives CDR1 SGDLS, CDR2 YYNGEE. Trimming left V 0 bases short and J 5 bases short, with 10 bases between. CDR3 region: CASSVVGIGDTQYF. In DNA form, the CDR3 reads TGTGCCAGCAGCGTAGTGGGGATAGGAGATACGCAGTATTTT.

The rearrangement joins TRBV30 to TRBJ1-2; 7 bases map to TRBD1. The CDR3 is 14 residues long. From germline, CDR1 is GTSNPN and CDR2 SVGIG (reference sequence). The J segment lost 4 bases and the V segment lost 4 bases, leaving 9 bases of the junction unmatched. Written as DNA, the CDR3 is TGTGCCTGGAACCGACAGGGTGGGCTCTATGGCTACACCTTC. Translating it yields CAWNRQGGLYGYTF.

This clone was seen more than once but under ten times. DNA for the CDR3: TGTGCCAGCAGCTTAAGAGCTAGCGGGGGGGCTTACAATGAGCAGTTCTTC. Translating gives CASSLRASGGAYNEQFF. This sequence joins TRBV7-5 and TRBJ2-1; the table names TRBD2, a call not compared with the DNA. TRBV7-5 is classified as a pseudogene. The CDR3 contains 17 residues.

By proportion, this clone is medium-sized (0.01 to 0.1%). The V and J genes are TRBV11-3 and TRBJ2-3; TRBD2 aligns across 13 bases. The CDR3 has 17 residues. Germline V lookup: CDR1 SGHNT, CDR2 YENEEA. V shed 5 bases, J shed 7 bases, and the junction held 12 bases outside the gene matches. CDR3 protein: CASSPRAGTSGTNTQYF. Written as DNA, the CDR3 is TGTGCCAGCAGCCCTAGGGCGGGGACTAGCGGGACAAATACGCAGTATTTT.

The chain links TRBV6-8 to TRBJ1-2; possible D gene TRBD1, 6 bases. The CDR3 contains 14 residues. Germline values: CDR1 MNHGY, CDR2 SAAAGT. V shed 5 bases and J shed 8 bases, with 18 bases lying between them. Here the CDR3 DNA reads TGTGCCAGCAGTGACTGGGGGCGGGGTTGGGGCTACACCTTC. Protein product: CASSDWGRGWGYTF.

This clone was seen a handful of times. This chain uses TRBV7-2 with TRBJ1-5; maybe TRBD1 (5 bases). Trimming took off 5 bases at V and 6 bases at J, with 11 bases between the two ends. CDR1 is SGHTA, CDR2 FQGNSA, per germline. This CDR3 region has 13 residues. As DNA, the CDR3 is TGTGCCAGCAGCCTAAGGGACTTTCAGCCCCAGCATTTT. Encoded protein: CASSLRDFQPQHF.

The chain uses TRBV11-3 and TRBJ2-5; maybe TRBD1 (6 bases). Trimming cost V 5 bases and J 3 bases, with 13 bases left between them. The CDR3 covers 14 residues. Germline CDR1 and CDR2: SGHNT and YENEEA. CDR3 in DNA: TGTGCCAGCAGCACCCGGGACAACGAAGAGACCCAGTACTTC. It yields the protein CASSTRDNEETQYF.

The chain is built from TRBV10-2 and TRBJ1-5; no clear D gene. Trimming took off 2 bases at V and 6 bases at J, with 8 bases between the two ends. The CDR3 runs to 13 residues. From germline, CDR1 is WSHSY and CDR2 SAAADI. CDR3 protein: CASSEVARQPQHF. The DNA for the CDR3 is TGCGCCAGCAGTGAGGTAGCGCGTCAGCCCCAGCATTTT.

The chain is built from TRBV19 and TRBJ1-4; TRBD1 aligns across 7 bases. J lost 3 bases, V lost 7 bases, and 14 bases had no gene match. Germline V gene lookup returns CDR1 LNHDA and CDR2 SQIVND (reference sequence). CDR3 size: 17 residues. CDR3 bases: TGTGCCAGTATCGGGGGGGGACAGCTAAAAGCTAATGAAAAACTGTTTTTT. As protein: CASIGGGQLKANEKLFF.

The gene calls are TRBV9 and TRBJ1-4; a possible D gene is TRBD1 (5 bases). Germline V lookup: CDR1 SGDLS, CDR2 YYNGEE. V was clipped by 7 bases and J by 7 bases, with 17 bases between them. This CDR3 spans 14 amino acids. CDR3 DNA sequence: TGTGCCAGCCGGGACTCCGGCTGGGGTGAAAAACTGTTTTTT. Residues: CASRDSGWGEKLFF.

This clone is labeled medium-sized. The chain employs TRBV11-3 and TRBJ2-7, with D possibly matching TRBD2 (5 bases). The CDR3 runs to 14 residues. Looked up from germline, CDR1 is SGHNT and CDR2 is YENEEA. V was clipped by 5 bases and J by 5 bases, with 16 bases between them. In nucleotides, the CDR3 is TGTGCCAGCAGCCCCCCGGGGAGTAGGAACGAGCAGTACTTC. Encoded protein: CASSPPGSRNEQYF.

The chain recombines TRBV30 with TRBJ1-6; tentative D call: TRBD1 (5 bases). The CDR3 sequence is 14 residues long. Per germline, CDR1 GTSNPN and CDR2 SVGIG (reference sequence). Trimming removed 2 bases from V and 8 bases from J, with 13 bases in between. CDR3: CAWSFWQGDSPLHF. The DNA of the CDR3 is TGTGCCTGGAGTTTTTGGCAGGGTGATTCACCCCTCCACTTT.

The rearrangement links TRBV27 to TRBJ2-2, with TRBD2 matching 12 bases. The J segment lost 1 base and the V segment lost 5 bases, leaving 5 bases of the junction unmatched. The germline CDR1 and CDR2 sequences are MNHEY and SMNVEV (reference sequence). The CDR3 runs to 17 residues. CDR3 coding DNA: TGTGCCAGCAGTCCCCTAGCGGGGGGGTGGAACACCGGGGAGCTGTTTTTT. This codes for CASSPLAGGWNTGELFF.

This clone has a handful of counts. CDR3 nucleotide sequence: TGTGCCACCAGCAGATCCCTGACAGGGGGTGGAAACACCATATATTTT. Translation: CATSRSLTGGGNTIYF. The V gene is TRBV15, the J gene TRBJ1-3, with TRBD1 identical over 9 bases. CDR1 LNHNV and CDR2 YYDKDF come from the germline V gene (reference sequence). The V and J ends lost 2 bases and 3 bases, in that order; junction bases with no gene match: 5. The CDR3 is 16 residues long.

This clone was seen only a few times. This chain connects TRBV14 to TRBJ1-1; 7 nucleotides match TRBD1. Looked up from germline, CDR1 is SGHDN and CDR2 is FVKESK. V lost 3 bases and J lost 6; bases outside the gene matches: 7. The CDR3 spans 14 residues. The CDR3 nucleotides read TGTGCCAGCAGCCAGACAGGGTTGGGGGCTGAAGCTTTCTTT. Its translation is CASSQTGLGAEAFF.

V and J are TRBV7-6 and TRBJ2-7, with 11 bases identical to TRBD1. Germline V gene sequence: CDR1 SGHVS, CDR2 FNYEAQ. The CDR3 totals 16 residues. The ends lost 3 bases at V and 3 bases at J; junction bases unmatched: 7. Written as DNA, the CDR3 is TGTGCCAGCAGCTTGGCCGGGACAGGGGGGCTCTACGAGCAGTACTTC. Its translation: CASSLAGTGGLYEQYF.